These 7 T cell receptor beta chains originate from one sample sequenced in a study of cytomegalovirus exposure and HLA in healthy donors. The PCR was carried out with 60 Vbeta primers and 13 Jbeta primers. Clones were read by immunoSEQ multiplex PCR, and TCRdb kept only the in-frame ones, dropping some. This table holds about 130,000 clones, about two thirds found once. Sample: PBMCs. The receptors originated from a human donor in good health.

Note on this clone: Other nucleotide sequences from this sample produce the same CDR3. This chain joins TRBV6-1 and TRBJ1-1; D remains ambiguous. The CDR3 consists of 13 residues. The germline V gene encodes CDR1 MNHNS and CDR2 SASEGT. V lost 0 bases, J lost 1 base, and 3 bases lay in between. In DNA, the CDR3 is TGTGCCAGCAGTGAAGCGCGGAACACTGAAGCTTTCTTT. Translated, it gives CASSEARNTEAFF.

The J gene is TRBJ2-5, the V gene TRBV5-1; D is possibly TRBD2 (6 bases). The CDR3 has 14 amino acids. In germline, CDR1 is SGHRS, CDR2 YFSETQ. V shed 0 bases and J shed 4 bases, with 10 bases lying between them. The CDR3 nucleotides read TGCGCCAGCAGCTTGGTCGGGGGACTAGAGACCCAGTACTTC. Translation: CASSLVGGLETQYF.

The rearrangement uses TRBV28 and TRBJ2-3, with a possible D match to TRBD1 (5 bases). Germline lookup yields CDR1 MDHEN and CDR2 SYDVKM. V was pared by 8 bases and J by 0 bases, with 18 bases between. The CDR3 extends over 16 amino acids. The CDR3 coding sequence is TGTGCCAGCCTCGAAAAGCGCACAGGCAGCACAGATACGCAGTATTTT. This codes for CASLEKRTGSTDTQYF. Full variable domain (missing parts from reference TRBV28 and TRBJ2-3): DVKVTQSSRYLVKRTGEKVFLECVQDMDHENMFWYRQDPGLGLRLIYFSYDVKMKEKGDIPEGYSVSREKKERFSLILESASTNQTSMYLCASLEKRTGSTDTQYFGPGTRLTVL.

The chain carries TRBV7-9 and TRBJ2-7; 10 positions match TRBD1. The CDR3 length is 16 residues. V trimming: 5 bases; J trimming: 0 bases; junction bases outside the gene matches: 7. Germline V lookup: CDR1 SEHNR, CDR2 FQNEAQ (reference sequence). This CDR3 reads CASSRPGQGTSYEQYF. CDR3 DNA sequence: TGTGCCAGCAGCCGACCGGGACAGGGGACCTCCTACGAGCAGTACTTC.

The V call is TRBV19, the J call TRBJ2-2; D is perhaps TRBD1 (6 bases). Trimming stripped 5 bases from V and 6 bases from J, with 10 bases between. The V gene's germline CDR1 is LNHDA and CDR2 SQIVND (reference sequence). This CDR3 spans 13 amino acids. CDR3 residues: CASSVGHSGELFF. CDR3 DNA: TGTGCCAGTAGTGTGGGACATTCCGGGGAGCTGTTTTTT.

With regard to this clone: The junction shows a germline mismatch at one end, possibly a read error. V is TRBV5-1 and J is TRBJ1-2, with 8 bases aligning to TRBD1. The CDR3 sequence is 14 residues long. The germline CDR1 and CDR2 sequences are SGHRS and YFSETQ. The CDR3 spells CASSGSGGSYGHTF. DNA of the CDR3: TGCGCCAGCAGCGGGTCAGGGGGCAGCTATGGCCACACCTTC.

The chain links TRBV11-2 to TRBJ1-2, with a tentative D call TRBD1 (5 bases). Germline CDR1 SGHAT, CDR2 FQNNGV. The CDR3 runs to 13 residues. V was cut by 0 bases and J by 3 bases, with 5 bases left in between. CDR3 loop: CASSLDRDYGYTF. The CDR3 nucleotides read TGTGCCAGCAGCTTAGACAGGGACTATGGCTACACCTTC.